Shown below are 20 T cell receptor beta chains from a single sample sequenced in a study of cytomegalovirus exposure and HLA in healthy donors. The PCR was carried out with 60 Vbeta primers and 13 Jbeta primers. The method was immunoSEQ multiplex PCR; TCRdb's version includes in-frame clones alone and lacks a portion of them. The repertoire includes over 70,000 clones, approximately 80% of them detected once, and 20% to 30% sits in the top ten. Sequenced sample: PBMCs. These receptors were obtained from a woman in her fifties or sixties in good health and CMV-seropositive.

CDR3 region: CASSLTARTEAFF. The CDR3 DNA reads TGTGCCAGCAGCTTAACAGCCAGGACTGAAGCTTTCTTT. The chain has TRBV11-3 and TRBJ1-1, with D unresolved. CDR1 SGHNT and CDR2 YENEEA come from the germline V gene. The CDR3 runs to 13 residues. The V end was cut by 2 bases, the J end by 5 bases, with 9 bases between.

Concerning this clone: One end of the junction fails to match germline, which may point to a read error. The rearrangement uses TRBV9 and TRBJ2-5, with 10 bases aligning to TRBD2. The CDR3 consists of 14 residues. Germline V gives CDR1 SGDLS, CDR2 YYNGEE. The CDR3 reads CASSPRGSGGALDF. CDR3 nucleotide sequence: TGTGCCAGCAGCCCACGGGGGAGCGGGGGGGCCTTGGACTTC.

Notes on this clone: This specimen includes other DNA sequences encoding the same CDR3. V gene TRBV5-1 combines with J gene TRBJ1-6; a possible D gene is TRBD1 (5 bases). This CDR3 region has 15 residues. Trimming took 2 bases from V and 7 from J, leaving 13 bases between them. Germline CDR1 reads SGHRS; CDR2 reads YFSETQ. The CDR3 DNA follows: TGCGCCAGCAGCTTTCTGCGCGGGGGGAATTCACCCCTCCACTTT. As protein: CASSFLRGGNSPLHF.

The chain uses TRBV6-4 and TRBJ2-1, with D uncertain. CDR3 size: 16 residues. Germline CDR1 and CDR2: MRHNA and SNTAGT. The germline V and J ends were trimmed by 0 bases and 5 bases, with 14 bases remaining between them. Written as DNA, the CDR3 is TGTGCCAGCAGTGACTCTAGGTTGGGCAGGCACAATGAGCAGTTCTTC. Translated, it gives CASSDSRLGRHNEQFF.

This rearrangement joins TRBV6-1 to TRBJ2-7; D remains unclear. Germline-derived CDR1 and CDR2 are MNHNS and SASEGT. V shed 1 base and J shed 4 bases, with 11 bases lying between them. The CDR3 runs to 14 residues. CDR3 region: CASSEVWAFYEQYF. Written as DNA, the CDR3 is TGTGCCAGCAGTGAAGTGTGGGCTTTTTACGAGCAGTACTTC.

A few counts support this clone. The chain recombines TRBV29-1 with TRBJ1-1; D is undetermined. The V and J ends lost 4 bases and 1 base respectively, with 10 bases between them. This CDR3 is built from 13 residues. The germline V gene encodes CDR1 SQVTM and CDR2 ANQGSEA. The CDR3 coding sequence is TGCAGCGTTGTGCACAGTGCGAACACTGAAGCTTTCTTT. This sequence encodes CSVVHSANTEAFF.

The rearrangement uses TRBV25-1 and TRBJ2-5; 13 nucleotides align to TRBD2. The CDR3 sequence is 14 residues long. Germline V gene sequence: CDR1 MGHDK, CDR2 SYGVNS. V was pared by 5 bases and J by 4 bases, with 1 base of the junction left unmatched. CDR3 sequence (DNA): TGTGCCAGCAGTACTAGCGGGAGGGCAGAGACCCAGTACTTC. It translates to CASSTSGRAETQYF.

The CDR3, as DNA: TGTGCCAGCAGCGTAGTTAGGGCTAGCGGGAGGAGCTCCTACAATGAGCAGTTCTTC. Its protein product is CASSVVRASGRSSYNEQFF. This rearrangement joins TRBV9 to TRBJ2-1, with 11 bases that match TRBD2. Germline assignment: CDR1 SGDLS and CDR2 YYNGEE. V lost 0 bases, J lost 0 bases, and 8 bases stayed unmatched. The CDR3 sequence is 19 residues long.

The table lists this clone with a count of one. The V and J genes are TRBV18 and TRBJ2-7; TRBD1 is a possible D gene (5 bases). Germline V gives CDR1 KGHSH, CDR2 LQKENI. With 6 bases removed from V and 5 bases from J, the gap between germline ends came to 17 bases. The CDR3 runs 14 residues. CDR3 in amino acids: CASSQGGAINEQYF. The DNA of the CDR3 is TGTGCCAGCTCCCAAGGTGGGGCGATTAACGAGCAGTACTTC.

The chain uses TRBV6-1 and TRBJ1-1; D is unclear. The CDR3 consists of 14 residues. V was cut by 2 bases and J by 3 bases, with 10 bases left in between. Germline-derived CDR1 and CDR2 are MNHNS and SASEGT. For the CDR3, the DNA is TGTGCCAGCAGTGAAACAGTTTCGTACACTGAAGCTTTCTTT. Its translation is CASSETVSYTEAFF.

This chain joins TRBV11-3 and TRBJ2-5; D might be TRBD2 (5 bases). The CDR3 runs 12 residues. Germline CDR1 SGHNT, CDR2 YENEEA. V was cut by 3 bases and J by 8 bases, with 10 bases left in between. Written as DNA, the CDR3 is TGTGCCAGCAGCTTCCCCGAGGGAACCCAGTACTTC. This gives the protein CASSFPEGTQYF.

The chain is built from TRBV30 and TRBJ2-1; 7 positions match TRBD1. V trimming: 7 bases; J trimming: 9 bases; junction bases outside the gene matches: 6. The CDR3 runs 11 residues. Germline values: CDR1 GTSNPN, CDR2 SVGIG (reference sequence). CDR3 protein: CASTGLSEQFF. The DNA of the CDR3 is TGTGCCTCGACAGGGCTTTCTGAGCAGTTCTTC.

V gene TRBV19 combines with J gene TRBJ1-1; the D is unclear. Germline V CDR1 and CDR2: LNHDA, SQIVND (reference sequence). CDR3 length equals 13 residues. Trimming shortened V by 5 bases and J by 3 bases, and 10 bases separated the two germline ends. CDR3 sequence (DNA): TGTGCCAGTAGTCTCACCCGGGACACTGAAGCTTTCTTT. It is translated as CASSLTRDTEAFF.

The V call is TRBV6-1, the J call TRBJ2-1; TRBD2 matches at 9 bases. The V gene's germline CDR1 is MNHNS and CDR2 SASEGT. The CDR3 consists of 16 residues. Germline trimming cut 4 bases from V and 4 bases from J; bases unmatched to any gene: 8. The CDR3 here is CASSGERGAIYNEQFF. In nucleotides, the CDR3 is TGTGCCAGCAGTGGAGAGCGGGGGGCGATATACAATGAGCAGTTCTTC.

The genes are TRBV7-3 and TRBJ2-7; 7 bases match TRBD2. This CDR3 is built from 15 residues. CDR1 is SGHTA, CDR2 FQGTGA, per germline. V trimming: 4 bases; J trimming: 3 bases; junction bases outside the gene matches: 9. CDR3 sequence (DNA): TGTGCCAGCAGCTCCGACCTGGCGGGGGACTACGAGCAGTACGTC. It is translated as CASSSDLAGDYEQYV.

The CDR3 is CASSFREGDGYTF. In DNA form, the CDR3 reads TGTGCCAGCAGTTTCAGGGAGGGAGATGGCTACACCTTC. The chain carries TRBV7-9 and TRBJ1-2; D might be TRBD1 (5 bases). CDR3 length equals 13 residues. Germline values: CDR1 SEHNR, CDR2 FQNEAQ (reference sequence). V dropped 6 bases and J dropped 6 bases, with 14 bases sitting between them.

J is TRBJ1-2 and V is TRBV5-6; D uncertain. Trimming shortened V by 2 bases and J by 7 bases, and 9 bases separated the two germline ends. Looked up from germline, CDR1 is SGHDT and CDR2 is YYEEEE. CDR3 length: 12 amino acids. In nucleotides, the CDR3 is TGTGCCAGCAGCTTAACAGCCGGTGGCTACACCTTC. Its protein is CASSLTAGGYTF.

This chain links TRBV27 with TRBJ1-1, with unresolved D. There are 16 residues in the CDR3. Trimming cost V 5 bases and J 5 bases, with 21 bases left between them. Germline CDR1 is MNHEY and CDR2 is SMNVEV (reference sequence). CDR3 nucleotide sequence: TGTGCCAGCAGTCTAAAACCGGGATCCTTTGGGACTGAAGCTTTCTTT. The encoded protein is CASSLKPGSFGTEAFF.

This chain connects TRBV30 to TRBJ1-2; TRBD1 might be the D (5 bases). The CDR3 has 13 residues. Germline V gene sequence: CDR1 GTSNPN, CDR2 SVGIG (reference sequence). Trimming left V 0 bases short and J 7 bases short, with 12 bases between. This chain's CDR3 is CAWSVGGGSGYTF. CDR3 in DNA: TGTGCCTGGAGTGTAGGCGGGGGTTCTGGCTACACCTTC.

V usage is TRBV4-1 and J usage is TRBJ1-5; maybe TRBD1 (5 bases). Germline CDR1 is MGHRA and CDR2 is YSYEKL. The CDR3 contains 14 residues. The V and J ends lost 0 bases and 9 bases respectively, with 12 bases between them. CDR3 bases: TGCGCCAGCAGCCAAGATTCGGGGGTTCGGCCCCAGCATTTT. Protein product: CASSQDSGVRPQHF.